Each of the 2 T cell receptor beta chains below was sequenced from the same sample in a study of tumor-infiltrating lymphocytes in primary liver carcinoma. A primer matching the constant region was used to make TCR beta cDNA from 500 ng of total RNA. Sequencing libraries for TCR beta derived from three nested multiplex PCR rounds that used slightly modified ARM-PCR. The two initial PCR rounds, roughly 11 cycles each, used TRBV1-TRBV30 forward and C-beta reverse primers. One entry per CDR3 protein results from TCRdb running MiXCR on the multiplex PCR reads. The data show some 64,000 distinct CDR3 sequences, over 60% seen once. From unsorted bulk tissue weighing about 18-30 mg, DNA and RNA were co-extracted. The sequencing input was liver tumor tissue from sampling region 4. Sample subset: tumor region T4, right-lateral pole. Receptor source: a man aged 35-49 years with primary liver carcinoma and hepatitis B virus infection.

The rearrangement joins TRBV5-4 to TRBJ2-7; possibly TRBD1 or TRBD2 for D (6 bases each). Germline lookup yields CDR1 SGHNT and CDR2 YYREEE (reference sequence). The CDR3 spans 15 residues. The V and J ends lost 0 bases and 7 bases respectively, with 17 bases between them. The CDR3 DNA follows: TGTGCCAGCAGCTTGGTACGGGACGGGGGCAGGGAGCAGTACTTC. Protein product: CASSLVRDGGREQYF. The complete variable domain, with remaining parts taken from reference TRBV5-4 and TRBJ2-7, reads ETGVTQSPTHLIKTRGQQVTLRCSSQSGHNTVSWYQQALGQGPQFIFQYYREEENGRGNFPPRFSGLQFPNYSSELNVNALELDDSALYLCASSLVRDGGREQYFGPGTRLTVT.

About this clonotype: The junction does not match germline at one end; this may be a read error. The CDR3: CASSLGADSCNEQLF. For the CDR3, the DNA is TGTGCCAGCAGCTTGGGAGCGGACTCCTGCAATGAGCAGCTCTTC. The chain couples TRBV5-6 to TRBJ2-1; possible D gene TRBD2, 5 bases. CDR3 size: 15 residues. CDR1 is SGHDT and CDR2 is YYEEEE in the germline V gene.